A selection of T cell receptor beta chains follows, all from one sample in a study of blood T cells in healthy people across ages. One entry per CDR3 protein results from TCRdb running MiXCR on the 5' RACE reads. The table includes fewer than 950,000 distinct CDR3 sequences, 40% to 65% detected once. Sequenced input: blood. These receptors all stem from an elderly man in good health. Both conserved end residues are part of each CDR3. D genes are given only for firm matches. Some rows have no size entry. The others give once, few or many, or a class for an expanded clone.

j_gene | v_gene | abundance | d_gene | CDR3nt | CDR3aa
TRBJ2-1 | TRBV4-1 | few | - | TGCGCCAGCAGCCAAGATTCGGGCAGGCTGCCCAATGAGCAGTTCTTC | CASSQDSGRLPNEQFF
TRBJ2-1 | TRBV6-1 | few | TRBD2 | TGTGCCAGCAGCAAGGGGACTAGCGGTCGGTTAAGCTCCTACAATGAGCAGTTCTTC | CASSKGTSGRLSSYNEQFF
TRBJ2-1 | TRBV7-6 | - | - | TGTGCCAGCACCGGCACAGAAAGCTCCTACAATGAGCAGTTCTTC | CASTGTESSYNEQFF
TRBJ2-4 | TRBV28 | - | - | TGTGCCAGCAGTTCTATCGCTGGGGGCAAAAACATTCAGTACTTC | CASSSIAGGKNIQYF
TRBJ1-1 | TRBV12-3/TRBV12-4 | few | - | TGTGCCAGCCGTATAGGGACTGAAGCTTTCTTT | CASRIGTEAFF
TRBJ2-3 | TRBV21-1 | - | - | TGTGCCAGCAGCAAGAAGGAACCTGACAGGGTCAACAGATACGCGTATTTT | CASSKKEPDRVNRYAYF
TRBJ2-1 | TRBV2 | - | TRBD2 | TGTGCCGGCTTTCGGCTAGCGGGTTACAATGAGCAGTTCTTC | CAGFRLAGYNEQFF
TRBJ2-4 | TRBV3-1 | - | - | TGTGCCAGCAGCCAAGATGGCCGAAAAAACATTCAGTACTTC | CASSQDGRKNIQYF
TRBJ2-3 | TRBV2 | - | - | TGTGCCAGCATGGTGGGGATTAGCACAGATACGCAGTATTTT | CASMVGISTDTQYF
TRBJ2-4 | TRBV6-5 | - | TRBD1 | TGTGCCAGCAGCCGACAGGGGAAGAGAGAAAACATTCAGTACTTC | CASSRQGKRENIQYF
TRBJ2-7 | TRBV6-1 | - | - | TGTGCCAGCAGAAGCACCACGACAGGCGACAGACTATTCTCCTACGAGCAGTACTTC | CASRSTTTGDRLFSYEQYF
TRBJ2-7 | TRBV29-1 | - | TRBD2 | TGCAGCGTTGAACTCCCTACTAGCGGCTCCCTCGGGGGCCGCGAGCAGTACTTC | CSVELPTSGSLGGREQYF
TRBJ2-5 | TRBV5-1 | - | TRBD2 | TGCGCCAGCTCGGGCGCGGGGGGCGTAGAGACCCAGTACTTC | CASSGAGGVETQYF
TRBJ2-7 | TRBV10-3 | - | - | TGTGCCATCGGTGATGGGGCCGCGAATGGGTACGAGCAGTACTTC | CAIGDGAANGYEQYF
TRBJ2-1 | TRBV4-1 | - | TRBD2 | TGCGCCAGCAGCCAACGGACTAGCGGGTCGTACAATGAGCAGTTCTTC | CASSQRTSGSYNEQFF
TRBJ2-7 | TRBV9 | - | - | TGTGCCAGCAGCCCCAGGGCAGGGAGGACCTACGAGCAGTACTTC | CASSPRAGRTYEQYF
TRBJ2-3 | TRBV6-4 | - | TRBD2 | TGTGCCAGCAGTGAAAATAGCGGGGGTCCAGATACGCAGTATTTT | CASSENSGGPDTQYF
TRBJ2-1 | TRBV29-1 | - | - | TGCAGCGTCGAGGTACGCTCCTACAATGAGCAGTTCTTC | CSVEVRSYNEQFF
TRBJ1-2 | TRBV29-1 | once | - | TGCAGCGTTGGGGGACCCGACTATGGCTACACCTTC | CSVGGPDYGYTF
TRBJ2-7 | TRBV29-1 | few | - | TGCAGCGCTCGCGGTTACTCCTACGAGCAGTACTTC | CSARGYSYEQYF
TRBJ2-5 | TRBV24-1 | - | - | TGTGCCACCAGTGATTTTGCAGGGATAGAGGAGACCCAGTACTTC | CATSDFAGIEETQYF
TRBJ1-2 | TRBV29-1 | few | TRBD1 | TGCAGCGTCACCACAGGGGATGGCTACACCTTC | CSVTTGDGYTF
TRBJ1-1 | TRBV29-1 | few | - | TGCAGCGTTGAAGATCTCGGACAAGCTTTCTTT | CSVEDLGQAFF
TRBJ2-7 | TRBV11-2 | - | TRBD1 | TGTGCCAGCAGCTCGTTGAGGGGGCCTCCCTCGAGAGAGCAGTACTTC | CASSSLRGPPSREQYF
TRBJ2-7 | TRBV12-5 | - | - | TGTGCTAGTGGCCTTAACTACGAGCAGTACTTC | CASGLNYEQYF
TRBJ2-1 | TRBV20-1 | - | TRBD2 | TGCAGTGCTTCCGGACTAGCGGGAGCCTACAATGAGCAGTTCTTC | CSASGLAGAYNEQFF
TRBJ2-1 | TRBV21-1 | - | - | TGTGCCAGCAGCAAAGAACTAGCGGGATCCTACAATGAGCAGTTCTTC | CASSKELAGSYNEQFF